This T cell receptor (beta chain) was sequenced during a study of CD8 T cells in Susac syndrome. The wider study: When blood was drawn, the patients with Susac syndrome were therapy-naive, on corticosteroids, or on intravenous immunoglobulin alone.

Sequencing targeted TCR beta in blood CD8+ and CD4+ T cells. Concerning this clonotype: Its antigen is unidentified.

From germline, CDR1 is SQVTM and CDR2 ANQGSEA. The CDR3 has 12 residues. V lost 2 bases and J lost 5, with 9 bases in between. About 0.45 to 1 ug RNA was reverse transcribed with random hexamers. Amplification of TCR beta CDR3 spanned 54 Vbeta and 13 Jbeta via immunoSEQ multiplex PCR. TCRdb ran MiXCR on the immunoSEQ multiplex PCR reads and lists one entry per CDR3 protein. Of 160,000 or so distinct CDR3 sequences detected, approximately 94% appear once; the ten largest clones hold approximately 0.11%. Overall study results and limits: In its TCR sequencing and HLA analysis, the study acknowledged that the number of individuals was relatively small.

Sequencing used CD4+ T cells from PBMCs. The receptor was derived from a human donor with Susac syndrome. The V and J genes are TRBV29-1 and TRBJ1-2; D unresolved. The CDR3 loop is CSVELVSYGYTF. DNA for the CDR3: TGCAGCGTTGAACTAGTTTCGTATGGCTACACCTTC.